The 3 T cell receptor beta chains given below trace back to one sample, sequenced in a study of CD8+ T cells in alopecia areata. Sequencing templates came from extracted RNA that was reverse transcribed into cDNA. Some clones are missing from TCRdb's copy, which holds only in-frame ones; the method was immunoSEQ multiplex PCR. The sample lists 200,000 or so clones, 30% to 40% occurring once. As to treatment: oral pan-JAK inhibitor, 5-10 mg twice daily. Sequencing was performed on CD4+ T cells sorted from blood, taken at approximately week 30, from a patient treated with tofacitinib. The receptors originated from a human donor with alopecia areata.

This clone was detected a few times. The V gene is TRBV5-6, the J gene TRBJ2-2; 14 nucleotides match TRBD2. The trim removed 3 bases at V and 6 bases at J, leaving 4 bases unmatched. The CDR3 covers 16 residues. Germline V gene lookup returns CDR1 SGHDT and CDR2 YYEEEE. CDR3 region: CASSWGLAGVAGELFF. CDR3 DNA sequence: TGTGCCAGCAGCTGGGGACTAGCGGGAGTCGCCGGGGAGCTGTTTTTT.

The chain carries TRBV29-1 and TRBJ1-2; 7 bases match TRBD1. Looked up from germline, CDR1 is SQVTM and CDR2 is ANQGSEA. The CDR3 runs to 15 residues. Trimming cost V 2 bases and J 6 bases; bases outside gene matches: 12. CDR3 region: CSVERTGLLFDGYTF. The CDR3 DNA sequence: TGCAGCGTTGAAAGGACAGGTCTGCTTTTCGATGGCTACACCTTC.

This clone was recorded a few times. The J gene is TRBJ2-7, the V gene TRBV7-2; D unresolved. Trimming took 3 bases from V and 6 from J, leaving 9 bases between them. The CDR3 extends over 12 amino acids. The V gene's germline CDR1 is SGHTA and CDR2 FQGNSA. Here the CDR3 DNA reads TGTGCCAGCAGCTTTGGGCAGCGCGAGCAGTACTTC. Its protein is CASSFGQREQYF.